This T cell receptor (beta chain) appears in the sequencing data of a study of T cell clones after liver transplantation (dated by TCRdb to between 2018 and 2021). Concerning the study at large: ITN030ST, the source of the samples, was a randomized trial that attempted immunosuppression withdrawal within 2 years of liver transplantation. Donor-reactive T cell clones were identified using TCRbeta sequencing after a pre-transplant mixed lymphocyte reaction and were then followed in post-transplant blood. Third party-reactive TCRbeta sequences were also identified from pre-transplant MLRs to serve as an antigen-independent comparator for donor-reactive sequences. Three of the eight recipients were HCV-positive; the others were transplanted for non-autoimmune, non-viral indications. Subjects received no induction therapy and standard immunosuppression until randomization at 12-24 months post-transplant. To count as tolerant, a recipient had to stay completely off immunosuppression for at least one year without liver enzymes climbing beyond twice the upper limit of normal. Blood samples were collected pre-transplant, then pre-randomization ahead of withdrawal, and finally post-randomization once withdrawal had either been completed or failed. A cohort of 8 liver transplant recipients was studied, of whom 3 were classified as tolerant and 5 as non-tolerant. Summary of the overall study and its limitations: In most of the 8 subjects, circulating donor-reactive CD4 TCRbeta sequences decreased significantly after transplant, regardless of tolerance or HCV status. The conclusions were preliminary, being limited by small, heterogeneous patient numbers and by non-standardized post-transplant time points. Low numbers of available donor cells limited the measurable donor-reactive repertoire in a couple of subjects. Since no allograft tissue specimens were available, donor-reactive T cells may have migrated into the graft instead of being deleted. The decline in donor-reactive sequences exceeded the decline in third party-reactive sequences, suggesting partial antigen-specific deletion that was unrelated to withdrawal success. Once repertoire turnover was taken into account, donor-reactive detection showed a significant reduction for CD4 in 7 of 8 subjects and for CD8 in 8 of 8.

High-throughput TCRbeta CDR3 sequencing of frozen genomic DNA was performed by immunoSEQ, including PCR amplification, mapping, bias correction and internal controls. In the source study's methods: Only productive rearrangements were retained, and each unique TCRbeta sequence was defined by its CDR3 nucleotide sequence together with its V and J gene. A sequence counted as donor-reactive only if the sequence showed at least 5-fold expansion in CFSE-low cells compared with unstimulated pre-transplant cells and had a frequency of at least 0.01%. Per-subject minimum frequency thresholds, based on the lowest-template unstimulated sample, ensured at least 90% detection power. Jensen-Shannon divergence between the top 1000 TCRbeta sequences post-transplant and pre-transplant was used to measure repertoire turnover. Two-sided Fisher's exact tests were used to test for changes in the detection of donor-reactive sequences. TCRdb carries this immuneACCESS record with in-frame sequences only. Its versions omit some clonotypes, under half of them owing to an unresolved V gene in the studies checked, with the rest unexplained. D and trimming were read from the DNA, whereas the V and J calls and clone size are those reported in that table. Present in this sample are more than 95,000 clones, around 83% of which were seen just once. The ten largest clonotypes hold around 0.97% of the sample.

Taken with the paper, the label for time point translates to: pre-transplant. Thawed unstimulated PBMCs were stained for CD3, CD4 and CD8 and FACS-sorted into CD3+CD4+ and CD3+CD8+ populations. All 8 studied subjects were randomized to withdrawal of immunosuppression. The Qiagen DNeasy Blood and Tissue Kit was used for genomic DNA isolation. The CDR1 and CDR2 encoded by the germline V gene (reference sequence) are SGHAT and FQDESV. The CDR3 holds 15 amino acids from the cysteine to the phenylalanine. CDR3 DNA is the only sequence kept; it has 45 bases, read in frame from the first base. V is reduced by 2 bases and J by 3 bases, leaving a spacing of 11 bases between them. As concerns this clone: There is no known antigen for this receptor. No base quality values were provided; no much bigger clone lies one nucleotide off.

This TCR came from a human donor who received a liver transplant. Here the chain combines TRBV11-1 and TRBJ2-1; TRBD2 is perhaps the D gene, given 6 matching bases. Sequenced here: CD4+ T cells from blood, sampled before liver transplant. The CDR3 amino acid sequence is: CASSLPGRLYNEQFF. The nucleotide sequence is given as TGTGCCAGCAGCTTACCAGGGAGGCTCTACAATGAGCAGTTCTTC.